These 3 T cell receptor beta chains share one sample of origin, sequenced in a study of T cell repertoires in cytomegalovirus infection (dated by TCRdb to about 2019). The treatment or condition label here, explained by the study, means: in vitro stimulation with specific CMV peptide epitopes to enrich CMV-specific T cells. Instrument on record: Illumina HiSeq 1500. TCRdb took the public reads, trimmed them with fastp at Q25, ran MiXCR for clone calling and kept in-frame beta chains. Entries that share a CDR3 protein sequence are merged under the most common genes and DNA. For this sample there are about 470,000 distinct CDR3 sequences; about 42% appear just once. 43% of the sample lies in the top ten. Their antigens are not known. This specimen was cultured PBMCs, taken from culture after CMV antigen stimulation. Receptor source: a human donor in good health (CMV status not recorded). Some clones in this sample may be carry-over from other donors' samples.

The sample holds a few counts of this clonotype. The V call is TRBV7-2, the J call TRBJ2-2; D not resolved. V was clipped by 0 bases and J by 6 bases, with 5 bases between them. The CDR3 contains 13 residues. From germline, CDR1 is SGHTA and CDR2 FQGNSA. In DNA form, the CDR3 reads TGTGCCAGCAGCTTAGCGATACCCGGGGAGCTGTTTTTT. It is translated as CASSLAIPGELFF.

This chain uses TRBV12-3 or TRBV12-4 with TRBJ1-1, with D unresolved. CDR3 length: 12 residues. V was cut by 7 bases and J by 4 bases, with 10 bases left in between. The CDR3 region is CASTPPGTEAFF. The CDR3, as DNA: TGTGCCAGCACCCCTCCGGGCACTGAAGCTTTCTTT.

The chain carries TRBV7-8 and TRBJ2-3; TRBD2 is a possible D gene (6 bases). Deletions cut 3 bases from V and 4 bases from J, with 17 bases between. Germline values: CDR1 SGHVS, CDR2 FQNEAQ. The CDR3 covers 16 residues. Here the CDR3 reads CASSLELRERADTQYF. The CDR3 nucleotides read TGTGCCAGCAGCTTGGAGCTCCGGGAGCGCGCAGATACGCAGTATTTT.